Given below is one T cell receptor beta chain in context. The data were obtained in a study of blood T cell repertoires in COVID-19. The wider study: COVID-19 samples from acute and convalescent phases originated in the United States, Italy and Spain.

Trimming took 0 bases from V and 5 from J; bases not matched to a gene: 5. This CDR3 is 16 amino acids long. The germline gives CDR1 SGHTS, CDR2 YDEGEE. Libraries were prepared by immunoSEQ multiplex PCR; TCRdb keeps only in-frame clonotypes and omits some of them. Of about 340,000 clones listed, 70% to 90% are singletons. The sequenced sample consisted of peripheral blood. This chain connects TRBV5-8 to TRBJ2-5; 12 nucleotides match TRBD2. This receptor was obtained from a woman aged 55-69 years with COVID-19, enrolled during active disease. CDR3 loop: CASSLGTSGVAETQYF. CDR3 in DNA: TGTGCCAGCAGCTTGGGGACTAGCGGGGTGGCTGAGACCCAGTACTTC.